This TCR beta chain was sequenced in a study of T cells in Graves' hyperthyroidism and ophthalmopathy. This clonotype was counted many times. Clinical symptoms, serum thyroxine and TRAb, thyroid ultrasound and orbital computed tomography were used for the diagnoses. Amplification yielded TCR beta CDR3 regions, with RNA transcripts as the source. In the first-round RT-PCR of the TCR CDR3, the HTBI primer set was used. MiXCR was run by TCRdb on the multiplex PCR reads, yielding one entry per CDR3 protein. This sample yields 400,000 to 600,000 distinct CDR3 sequences, of which approximately 16% are seen a single time; 25% to 35% belongs to the top ten. V lost 4 bases and J lost 4; bases outside the gene matches: 9. CDR3 length: 17 residues. Germline V lookup: CDR1 SGHTA, CDR2 FQGNSA.

V usage is TRBV7-2 and J usage is TRBJ2-5; 13 bases line up with TRBD2. The sequence was obtained from a woman in her 30s with Graves' ophthalmopathy. The sequenced material came from blood. CDR3 region: CASSSLAGGPLGETQYF. DNA for the CDR3: TGTGCCAGCAGCTCACTAGCGGGAGGGCCTCTTGGAGAGACCCAGTACTTC.